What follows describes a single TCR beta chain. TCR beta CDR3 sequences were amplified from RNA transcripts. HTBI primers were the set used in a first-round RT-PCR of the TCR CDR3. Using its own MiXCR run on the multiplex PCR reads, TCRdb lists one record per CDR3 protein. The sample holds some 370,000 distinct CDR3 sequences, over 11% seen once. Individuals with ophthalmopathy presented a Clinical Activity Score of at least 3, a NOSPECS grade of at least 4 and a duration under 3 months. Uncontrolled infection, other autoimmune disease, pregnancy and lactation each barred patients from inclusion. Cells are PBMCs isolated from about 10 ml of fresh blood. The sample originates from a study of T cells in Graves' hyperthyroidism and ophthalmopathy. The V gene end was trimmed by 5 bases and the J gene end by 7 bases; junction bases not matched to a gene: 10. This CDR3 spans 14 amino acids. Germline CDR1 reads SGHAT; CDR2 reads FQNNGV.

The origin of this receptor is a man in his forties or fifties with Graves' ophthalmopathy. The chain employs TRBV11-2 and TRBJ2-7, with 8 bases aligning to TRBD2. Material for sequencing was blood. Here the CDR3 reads CASSVGAGVGEQYF. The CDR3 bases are TGTGCCAGCAGCGTTGGAGCGGGAGTCGGGGAGCAGTACTTC.